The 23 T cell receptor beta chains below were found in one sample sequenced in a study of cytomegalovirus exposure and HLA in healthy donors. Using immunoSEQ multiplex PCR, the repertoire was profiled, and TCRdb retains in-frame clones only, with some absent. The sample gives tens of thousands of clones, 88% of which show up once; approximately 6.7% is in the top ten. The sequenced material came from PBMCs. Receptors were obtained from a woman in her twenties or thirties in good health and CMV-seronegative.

CDR3: CASGGGGYNEKLFF. CDR3 coding DNA: TGTGCCAGCGGGGGTGGGGGGTATAATGAAAAACTGTTTTTT. The rearrangement joins TRBV28 to TRBJ1-4; possibly TRBD1 for D (5 bases). This CDR3 comprises 14 residues. Germline values: CDR1 MDHEN, CDR2 SYDVKM. V shed 8 bases and J shed 4 bases, with 14 bases lying between them.

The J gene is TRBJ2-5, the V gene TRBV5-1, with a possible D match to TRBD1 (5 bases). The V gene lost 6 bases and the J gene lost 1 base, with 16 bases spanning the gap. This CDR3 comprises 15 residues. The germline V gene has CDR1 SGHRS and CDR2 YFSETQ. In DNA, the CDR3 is TGCGCCAGCAAAGAGACAGTCTCACCCCAAGAGACCCAGTACTTC. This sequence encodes CASKETVSPQETQYF.

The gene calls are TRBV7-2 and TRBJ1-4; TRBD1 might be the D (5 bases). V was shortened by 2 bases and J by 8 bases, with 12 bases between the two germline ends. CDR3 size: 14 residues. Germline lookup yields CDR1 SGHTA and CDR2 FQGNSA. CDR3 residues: CASSLQGGKEKLFF. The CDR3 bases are TGTGCCAGCAGCTTACAGGGAGGGAAGGAAAAACTGTTTTTT.

For the CDR3, the DNA is TGTGCCAGCTCACCTGCCGGACTCTACGAGCAGTACTTC. Its protein is CASSPAGLYEQYF. The chain uses TRBV18 and TRBJ2-7; D is possibly TRBD2 (5 bases). The CDR3 length is 13 residues. Trimming stripped 3 bases from V and 3 bases from J, with 9 bases between. Germline CDR1 and CDR2: KGHSH and LQKENI. Full variable domain (outside the CDR3, taken from reference TRBV18 and TRBJ2-7): NAGVMQNPRHLVRRRGQEARLRCSPMKGHSHVYWYRQLPEEGLKFMVYLQKENIIDESGMPKERFSAEFPKEGPSILRIQQVVRGDSAAYFCASSPAGLYEQYFGPGTRLTVT.

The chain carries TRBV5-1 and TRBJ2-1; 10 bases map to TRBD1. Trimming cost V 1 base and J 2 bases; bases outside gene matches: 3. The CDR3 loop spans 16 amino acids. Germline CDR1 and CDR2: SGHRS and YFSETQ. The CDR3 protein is CASSLLGTGAYNEQFF. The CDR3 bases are TGCGCCAGCAGCTTGTTAGGGACAGGGGCCTACAATGAGCAGTTCTTC.

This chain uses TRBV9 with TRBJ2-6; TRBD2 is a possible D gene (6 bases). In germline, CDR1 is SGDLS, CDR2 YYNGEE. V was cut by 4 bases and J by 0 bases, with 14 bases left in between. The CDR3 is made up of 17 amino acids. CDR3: CASSFPDGSSGANVLTF. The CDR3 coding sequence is TGTGCCAGCAGCTTTCCGGACGGGAGCTCTGGGGCCAACGTCCTGACTTTC.

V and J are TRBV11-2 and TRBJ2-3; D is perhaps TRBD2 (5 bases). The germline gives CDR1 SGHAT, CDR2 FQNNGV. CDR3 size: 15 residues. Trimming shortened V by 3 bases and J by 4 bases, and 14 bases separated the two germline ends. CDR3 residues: CASSFSHYGADTQYF. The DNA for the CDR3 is TGTGCCAGCAGCTTTTCGCACTACGGGGCAGATACGCAGTATTTT.

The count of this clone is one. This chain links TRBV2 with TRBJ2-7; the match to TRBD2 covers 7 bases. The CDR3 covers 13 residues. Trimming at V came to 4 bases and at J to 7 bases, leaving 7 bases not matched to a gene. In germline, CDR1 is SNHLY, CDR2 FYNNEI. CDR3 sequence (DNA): TGTGCCAGCAGTGGGGCGGGAGTGGGGGAGCAGTACTTC. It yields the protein CASSGAGVGEQYF.

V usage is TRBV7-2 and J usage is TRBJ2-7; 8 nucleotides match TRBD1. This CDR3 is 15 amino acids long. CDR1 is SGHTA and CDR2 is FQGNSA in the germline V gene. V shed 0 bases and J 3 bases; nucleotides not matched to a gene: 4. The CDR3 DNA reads TGTGCCAGCAGCTTAGCTCAGGGGGCCGTCTACGAGCAGTACTTC. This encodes CASSLAQGAVYEQYF.

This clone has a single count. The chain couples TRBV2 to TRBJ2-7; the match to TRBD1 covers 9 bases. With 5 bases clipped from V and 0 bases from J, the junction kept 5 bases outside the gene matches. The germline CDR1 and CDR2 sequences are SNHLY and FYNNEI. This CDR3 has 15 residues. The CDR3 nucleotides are TGTGCCAGCAGTTGGGACAGGGCAAGCTCCTACGAGCAGTACTTC. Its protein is CASSWDRASSYEQYF.

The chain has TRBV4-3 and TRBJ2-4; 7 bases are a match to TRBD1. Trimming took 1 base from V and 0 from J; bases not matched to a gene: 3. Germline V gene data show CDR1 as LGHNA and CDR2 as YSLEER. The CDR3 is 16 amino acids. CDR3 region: CASSQGQGPAKNIQYF. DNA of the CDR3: TGCGCCAGCAGCCAAGGACAGGGTCCAGCCAAAAACATTCAGTACTTC.

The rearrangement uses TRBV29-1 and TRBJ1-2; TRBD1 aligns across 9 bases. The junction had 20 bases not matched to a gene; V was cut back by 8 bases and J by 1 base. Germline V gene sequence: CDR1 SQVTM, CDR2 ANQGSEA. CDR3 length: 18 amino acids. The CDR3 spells CSCLMYRDRAAINYGYTF. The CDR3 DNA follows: TGCAGCTGTTTGATGTACCGGGACAGGGCCGCTATTAACTATGGCTACACCTTC.

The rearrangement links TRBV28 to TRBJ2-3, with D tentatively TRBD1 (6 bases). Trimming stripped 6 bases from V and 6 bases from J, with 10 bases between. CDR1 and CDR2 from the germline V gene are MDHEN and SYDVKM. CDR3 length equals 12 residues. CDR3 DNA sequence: TGTGCCAGCAGCCCTCAGGGGGATACGCAGTATTTT. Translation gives CASSPQGDTQYF. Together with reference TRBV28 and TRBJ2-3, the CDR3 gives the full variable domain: DVKVTQSSRYLVKRTGEKVFLECVQDMDHENMFWYRQDPGLGLRLIYFSYDVKMKEKGDIPEGYSVSREKKERFSLILESASTNQTSMYLCASSPQGDTQYFGPGTRLTVL.

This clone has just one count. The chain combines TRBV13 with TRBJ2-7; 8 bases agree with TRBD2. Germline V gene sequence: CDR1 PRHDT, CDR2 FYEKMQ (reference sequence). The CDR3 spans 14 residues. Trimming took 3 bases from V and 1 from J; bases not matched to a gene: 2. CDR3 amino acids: CASSLGLVSYEQYF. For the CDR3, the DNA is TGTGCCAGCAGCTTGGGACTAGTTTCCTACGAGCAGTACTTC.

CDR3 amino acids: CASSHRFSGANVLTF. The CDR3 DNA sequence: TGCGCCAGCAGTCACAGGTTCTCTGGGGCCAACGTCCTGACTTTC. V is TRBV23-1 and J is TRBJ2-6; D not certain. TRBV23-1 is placed among ORFs of uncertain function. There are 15 residues in the CDR3. V lost 3 bases, J lost 0 bases, and 6 bases lay in between.

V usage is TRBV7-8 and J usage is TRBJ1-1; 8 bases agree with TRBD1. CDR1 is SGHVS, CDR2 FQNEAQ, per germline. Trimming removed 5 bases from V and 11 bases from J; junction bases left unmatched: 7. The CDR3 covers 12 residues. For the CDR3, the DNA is TGTGCCAGCAGCCCAGGACAGGGAGTGGCTTTCTTT. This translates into CASSPGQGVAFF.

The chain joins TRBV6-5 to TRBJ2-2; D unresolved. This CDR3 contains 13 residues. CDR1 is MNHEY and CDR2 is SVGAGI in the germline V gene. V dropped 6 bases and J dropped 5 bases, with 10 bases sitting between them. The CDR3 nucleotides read TGTGCCAGCAGCCCCCGCGGAACCGGGGAGCTGTTTTTT. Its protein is CASSPRGTGELFF.

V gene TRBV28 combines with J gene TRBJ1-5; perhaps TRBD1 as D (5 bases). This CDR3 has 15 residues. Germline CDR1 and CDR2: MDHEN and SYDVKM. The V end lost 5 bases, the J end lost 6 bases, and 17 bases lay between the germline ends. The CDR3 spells CASSTPRVGGQPQHF. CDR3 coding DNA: TGTGCCAGCAGTACCCCCAGGGTAGGTGGTCAGCCCCAGCATTTT.

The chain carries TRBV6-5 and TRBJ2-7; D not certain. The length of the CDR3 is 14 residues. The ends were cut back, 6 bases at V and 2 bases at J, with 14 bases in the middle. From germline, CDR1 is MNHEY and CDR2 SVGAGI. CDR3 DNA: TGTGCCAGCAGCAACATATTGAGCGCCTACGAGCAGTACTTC. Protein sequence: CASSNILSAYEQYF.

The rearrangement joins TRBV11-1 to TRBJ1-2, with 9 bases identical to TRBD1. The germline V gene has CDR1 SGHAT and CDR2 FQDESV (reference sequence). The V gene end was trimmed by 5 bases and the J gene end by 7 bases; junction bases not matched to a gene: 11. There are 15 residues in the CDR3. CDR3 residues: CASSPGTGIMAGYTF. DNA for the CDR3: TGTGCCAGCAGCCCCGGGACAGGGATTATGGCTGGCTACACCTTC.

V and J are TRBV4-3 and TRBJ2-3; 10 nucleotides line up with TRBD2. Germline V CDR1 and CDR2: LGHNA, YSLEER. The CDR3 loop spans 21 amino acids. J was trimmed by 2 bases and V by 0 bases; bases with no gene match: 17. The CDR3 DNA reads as TGCGCCAGCAGCCAAGATCCCATAGCGGGAGGCTCTCCTGTCCTCACAGATACGCAGTATTTT. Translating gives CASSQDPIAGGSPVLTDTQYF.

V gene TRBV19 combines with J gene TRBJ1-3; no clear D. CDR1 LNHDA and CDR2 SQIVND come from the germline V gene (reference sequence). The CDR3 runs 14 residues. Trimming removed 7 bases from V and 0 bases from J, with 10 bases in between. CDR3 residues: CASNPSSSGNTIYF. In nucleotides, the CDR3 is TGTGCCAGTAACCCATCGAGCTCTGGAAACACCATATATTTT.

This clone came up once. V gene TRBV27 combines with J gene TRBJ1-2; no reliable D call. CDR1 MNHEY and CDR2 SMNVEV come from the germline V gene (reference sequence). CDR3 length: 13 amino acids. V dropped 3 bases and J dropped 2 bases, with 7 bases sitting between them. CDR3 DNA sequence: TGTGCCAGCAGTTTGGGGAGGAACTATGGCTACACCTTC. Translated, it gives CASSLGRNYGYTF.